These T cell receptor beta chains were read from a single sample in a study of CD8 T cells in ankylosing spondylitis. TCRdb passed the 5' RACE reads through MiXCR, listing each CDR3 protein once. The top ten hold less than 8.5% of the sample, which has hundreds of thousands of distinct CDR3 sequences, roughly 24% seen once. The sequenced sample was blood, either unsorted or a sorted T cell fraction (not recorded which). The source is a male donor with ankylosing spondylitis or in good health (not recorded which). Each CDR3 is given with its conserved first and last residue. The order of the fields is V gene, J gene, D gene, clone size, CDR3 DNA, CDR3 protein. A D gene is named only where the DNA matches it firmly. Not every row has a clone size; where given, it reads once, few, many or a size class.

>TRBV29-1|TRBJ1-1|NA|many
TGCAGCGTCGCATCATCAACGAACACTGAAGCTTTCTTT
CSVASSTNTEAFF
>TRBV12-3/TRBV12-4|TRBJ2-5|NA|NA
TGTGCCAGCAGTTTTGGGGAGAAAGAGACCCAGTACTTC
CASSFGEKETQYF
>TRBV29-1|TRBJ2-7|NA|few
TGCAGCGTTGAGGCGGGACAGCGCTCCTACGAGCAGTACTTC
CSVEAGQRSYEQYF
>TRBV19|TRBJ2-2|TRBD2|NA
TGTGCCAGTAGGGGACTAGCGGAAAACACCGGGGAGCTGTTTTTT
CASRGLAENTGELFF
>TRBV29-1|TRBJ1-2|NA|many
TGCAGCGTAAAAACCAATGGCGGCTATGGCTACACCTTC
CSVKTNGGYGYTF
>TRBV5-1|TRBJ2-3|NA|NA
TGCGCCAGCAGCTTTGCCAGGGCCGGCACAGATACGCAGTATTTT
CASSFARAGTDTQYF
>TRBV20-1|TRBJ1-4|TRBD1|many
TGCAGTGCTCGACAGGGGTCTAATGAAAAACTGTTTTTT
CSARQGSNEKLFF
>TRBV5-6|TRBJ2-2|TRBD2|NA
TGTGCCAGCAGCTTGCGTAGCGGGTCCTTCACCGGGGATCTGTTTTTT
CASSLRSGSFTGDLFF
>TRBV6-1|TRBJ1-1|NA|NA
TGTGCCAGCAGTGAAGTCGGTCTTTCTGAAGCTTTCTTT
CASSEVGLSEAFF
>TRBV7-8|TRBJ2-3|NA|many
TGTGCCAGCAGCTTAGAAGGGGGGCCCGCAGATACGCAGTATTTT
CASSLEGGPADTQYF
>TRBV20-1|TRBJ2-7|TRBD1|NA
TGCAGTGCTAGAGATGGTGGGAGACAGGGGGGGAACTACGAGCAGTACTTC
CSARDGGRQGGNYEQYF
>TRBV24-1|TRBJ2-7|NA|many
TGTGCCACCAGTGATTTATACGAGCAGTACTTC
CATSDLYEQYF
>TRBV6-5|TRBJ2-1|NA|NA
TGTACCAGCAGTTATCCGGGACAAAGGAATGAGCAGTTCTTC
CTSSYPGQRNEQFF
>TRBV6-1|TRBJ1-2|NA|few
TGTGCCAGCAGCCCGGGGGGACTGCCCTATGGCTACACCTTC
CASSPGGLPYGYTF
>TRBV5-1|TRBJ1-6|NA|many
TGCGCCAGCAGCCCTCGTGAAGAAGGGAGTACTGTAACCCTCCACTTT
CASSPREEGSTVTLHF
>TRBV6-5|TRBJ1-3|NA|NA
TGTGCCAGCAGTTACTCGGCAGGGGCTGGAAACACCATATATTTT
CASSYSAGAGNTIYF
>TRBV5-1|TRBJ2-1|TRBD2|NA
TGCGCCAGCAGGTTGACTAGCGGGAGTATTCGTAATGAGCAGTTCTTC
CASRLTSGSIRNEQFF